The rows below give T cell receptor beta chains drawn from one sample of a study of regulatory T cells in long-lasting Graves disease. TCRdb analysed the multiplex PCR reads with MiXCR anew, one entry per CDR3 protein. This table has about 310,000 distinct CDR3 sequences, around 21% appearing once. Sequencing was performed on peripheral blood mononuclear cells (PBMCs), taken when the disease was refractory, from a patient treated with antithyroid drugs. These TCRs come from a female donor with Graves disease. Both conserved end residues are part of each CDR3. D genes are given only for firm matches. Clone size is not always given. Where it is, it says once, few, many or a class for expanded clones.

>TRBD1|TRBV6-2/TRBV6-3|TRBJ2-7|many
CASGTGTGGLEQYF
TGTGCCAGCGGAACAGGGACAGGGGGCCTCGAGCAGTACTTC
>NA|TRBV6-1|TRBJ2-3|NA
CASRSGPRPPLRDTQYF
TGCGCCAGCAGGTCAGGGCCACGACCCCCGCTCCGCGATACGCAGTATTTT
>NA|TRBV5-1|TRBJ2-6|NA
CASSDRDGPSGANVLTF
TGCGCCAGCAGCGACCGGGACGGACCCTCTGGGGCCAACGTCCTGACTTTC
>TRBD2|TRBV19|TRBJ2-5|NA
CASMSQLAGEETQYF
TGTGCCAGTATGTCACAACTAGCGGGAGAAGAGACCCAGTACTTC
>NA|TRBV9|TRBJ1-5|few
CASSVSGIGNQPQHF
TGTGCCAGCAGCGTATCAGGGATCGGCAATCAGCCCCAGCATTTT
>TRBD1|TRBV4-3|TRBJ1-3|NA
CASSRIGDRDRANTIYF
TGCGCCAGCAGCCGCATAGGAGATCGGGACAGGGCAAACACCATATATTTT
>NA|TRBV7-2|TRBJ1-1|many
CASSLGRRVWNTEAFF
TGTGCCAGCAGCTTAGGGCGTCGGGTCTGGAACACTGAAGCTTTCTTT
>TRBD1|TRBV18|TRBJ2-3|NA
CASSIRQGALSTDTQYF
TGTGCCAGCTCAATAAGACAGGGGGCCCTGTCCACAGATACGCAGTATTTT
>NA|TRBV30|TRBJ2-7|many
CAWSSWEAYEQYF
TGTGCCTGGAGTTCATGGGAAGCCTACGAGCAGTACTTC
>NA|TRBV10-3|TRBJ2-5|NA
CAISESSRGETQYF
TGTGCCATCAGTGAGTCTAGTAGGGGAGAGACCCAGTACTTC
>TRBD1|TRBV6-1|TRBJ1-1|many
CASSGQEGMNTEAFF
TGTGCCAGCAGCGGACAGGAAGGAATGAACACTGAAGCTTTCTTT
>NA|TRBV30|TRBJ2-3|NA
CAWSVRVGTDTQYF
TGTGCCTGGAGTGTTCGTGTGGGCACAGATACGCAGTATTTT
>NA|TRBV28|TRBJ2-2|NA
CASIRAGLTGELFF
TGTGCCAGCATCCGAGCAGGGTTGACCGGGGAGCTGTTTTTT
>NA|TRBV29-1|TRBJ2-7|many
CSVEVSSSYEQYF
TGCAGCGTTGAGGTCAGTAGCTCCTACGAGCAGTACTTC
>TRBD1|TRBV2|TRBJ2-7|NA
CASSEKQGVYEQYF
TGTGCCAGCAGTGAAAAACAGGGGGTGTACGAGCAGTACTTC
>NA|TRBV4-1|TRBJ2-7|NA
CASSQVGGGRAGHEQYF
TGCGCCAGCAGCCAAGTGGGGGGGGGCAGGGCAGGGCACGAGCAGTACTTC
>NA|TRBV7-6|TRBJ1-1|few
CASSPGLLPTEAFF
TGTGCCAGCAGCCCCGGACTTCTACCCACTGAAGCTTTCTTT
>TRBD1|TRBV28|TRBJ2-7|many
CASRTPSSDRDEQYF
TGTGCCAGCAGGACCCCTTCTTCAGACAGGGACGAGCAGTACTTC
>TRBD2|TRBV7-2|TRBJ2-5|many
CASSLASGSWRETQYF
TGTGCCAGCAGCTTAGCTAGCGGGAGTTGGAGGGAGACCCAGTACTTC
>NA|TRBV10-3|TRBJ1-4|few
CAISEAGDEKLFF
TGTGCCATCAGTGAGGCAGGGGACGAAAAACTGTTTTTT
>NA|TRBV28|TRBJ2-7|many
CASSLYGSGSYEQYF
TGTGCCAGCAGCCTCTATGGGAGTGGCTCCTACGAGCAGTACTTC
>NA|TRBV6-1|TRBJ1-2|many
CASSQDGTRWYGYTF
TGTGCCAGCAGCCAAGACGGGACCCGTTGGTATGGCTACACCTTC
>NA|TRBV4-3|TRBJ2-2|NA
CASSQEGLNTGELFF
TGCGCCAGCAGCCAAGAAGGTCTCAACACCGGGGAGCTGTTTTTT
>NA|TRBV11-2|TRBJ1-3|many
CASSLSSGNTIYF
TGTGCCAGCAGCTTAAGTTCTGGAAACACCATATATTTT
>NA|TRBV5-4|TRBJ2-7|NA
CASKVHTPIGTYEQYF
TGTGCCAGCAAGGTGCATACCCCGATTGGCACCTACGAGCAGTACTTC
>TRBD1|TRBV27|TRBJ1-5|many
CASSLSGTGKKPQHF
TGTGCCAGCAGTTTATCGGGGACAGGAAAGAAGCCCCAGCATTTT
>NA|TRBV6-2/TRBV6-3|TRBJ2-7|NA
CASSYYLTGYEQYF
TGTGCCAGCAGTTACTACTTAACAGGATACGAGCAGTACTTC
>NA|TRBV7-2|TRBJ1-4|few
CASSLEGFGDEKLFF
TGTGCCAGCAGCTTAGAGGGGTTTGGGGATGAAAAACTGTTTTTT
>TRBD1|TRBV7-2|TRBJ1-6|many
CASSFGTASYNSPLHF
TGTGCCAGCAGCTTTGGGACAGCCTCCTATAATTCACCCCTCCACTTT
>NA|TRBV3-1|TRBJ1-2|many
CASSIDTSYGYTF
TGTGCCAGCAGTATCGACACCTCCTATGGCTACACCTTC
>NA|TRBV7-7|TRBJ2-5|once
CASSVLGRGETQYF
TGTGCTAGCAGTGTACTAGGAAGGGGAGAGACCCAGTACTTC
>TRBD2|TRBV7-9|TRBJ2-7|NA
CASSLPSGDTYEQYF
TGTGCCAGCAGCTTACCTAGCGGAGATACCTACGAGCAGTACTTC
>NA|TRBV9|TRBJ2-2|many
CASSVSDTGELFF
TGTGCCAGCAGCGTAAGCGACACCGGGGAGCTGTTTTTT
>NA|TRBV30|TRBJ1-5|NA
CAWSPTASNQPQHF
TGTGCCTGGAGTCCCACAGCGAGCAATCAGCCCCAGCATTTT
>TRBD1|TRBV27|TRBJ1-1|NA
CASSWDRATEAFF
TGTGCCAGCAGTTGGGACAGGGCTACTGAAGCTTTCTTT
>TRBD2|TRBV10-3|TRBJ2-3|NA
CAISESGTSGTDTQYF
TGTGCCATCAGTGAGTCAGGGACTAGCGGCACAGATACGCAGTATTTT
>NA|TRBV28|TRBJ1-1|many
CATGGAVEAFF
TGTGCCACCGGAGGGGCAGTTGAAGCTTTCTTT
>TRBD2|TRBV2|TRBJ2-1|NA
CASSRREGYSEQFF
TGTGCCAGCAGCCGGCGGGAGGGCTACAGTGAGCAGTTCTTC
>NA|TRBV6-1|TRBJ2-7|NA
CASLREKYEQYF
TGTGCCAGCCTCAGGGAAAAATACGAGCAGTACTTC
>NA|TRBV24-1|TRBJ2-2|few
CATGHGDTGELFF
TGTGCCACCGGGCACGGGGACACCGGGGAGCTGTTTTTT
>TRBD1|TRBV24-1|TRBJ2-2|few
CATSLGQGVWTGELFF
TGTGCCACCAGCCTGGGACAGGGAGTATGGACCGGGGAGCTGTTTTTT